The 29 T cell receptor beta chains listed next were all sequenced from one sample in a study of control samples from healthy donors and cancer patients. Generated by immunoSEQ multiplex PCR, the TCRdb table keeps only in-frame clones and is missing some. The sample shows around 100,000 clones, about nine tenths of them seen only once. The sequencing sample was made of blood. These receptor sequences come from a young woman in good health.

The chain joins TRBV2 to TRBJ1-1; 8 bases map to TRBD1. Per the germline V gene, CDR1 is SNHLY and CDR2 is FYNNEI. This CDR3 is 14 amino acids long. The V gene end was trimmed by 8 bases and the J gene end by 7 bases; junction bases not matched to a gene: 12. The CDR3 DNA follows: TGTGCCAGCCGACTTCCGACAGGGGACCTTGAAGCTTTCTTT. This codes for CASRLPTGDLEAFF.

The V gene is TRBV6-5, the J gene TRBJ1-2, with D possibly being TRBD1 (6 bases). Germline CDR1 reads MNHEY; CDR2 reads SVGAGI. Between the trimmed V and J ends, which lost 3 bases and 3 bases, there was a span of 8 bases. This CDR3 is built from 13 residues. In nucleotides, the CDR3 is TGTGCCAGCAGTTATTCAGGGGACTATGGCTACACCTTC. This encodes CASSYSGDYGYTF.

CDR3 protein: CASRTFRQQETQYF. The CDR3 DNA sequence: TGTGCCAGCCGCACCTTTCGACAGCAAGAGACCCAGTACTTC. This chain uses TRBV11-2 with TRBJ2-5; D might be TRBD1 (5 bases). CDR1 is SGHAT, CDR2 FQNNGV, per germline. There are 14 residues in the CDR3. Between the trimmed V and J ends, which lost 8 bases and 2 bases, there was a span of 15 bases. Looking up the rest from reference TRBV11-2 and TRBJ2-5 gives the full variable domain: EAGVAQSPRYKIIEKRQSVAFWCNPISGHATLYWYQQILGQGPKLLIQFQNNGVVDDSQLPKDRFSAERLKGVDSTLKIQPAKLEDSAVYLCASRTFRQQETQYFGPGTRLLVL.

In DNA, the CDR3 is TGTGCCAGCTCACCGATACAGGGCTGTTGGGTTGGGGCCAACGTCCTGACTTTC. Protein: CASSPIQGCWVGANVLTF. The gene calls are TRBV18 and TRBJ2-6, with D perhaps matching TRBD1 (6 bases). CDR3 length: 18 residues. Trimming removed 3 bases from V and 3 bases from J, with 18 bases in between. Per the germline V gene, CDR1 is KGHSH and CDR2 is LQKENI. Complete variable domain (other parts from reference TRBV18 and TRBJ2-6): NAGVMQNPRHLVRRRGQEARLRCSPMKGHSHVYWYRQLPEEGLKFMVYLQKENIIDESGMPKERFSAEFPKEGPSILRIQQVVRGDSAAYFCASSPIQGCWVGANVLTFGAGSRLTVL.

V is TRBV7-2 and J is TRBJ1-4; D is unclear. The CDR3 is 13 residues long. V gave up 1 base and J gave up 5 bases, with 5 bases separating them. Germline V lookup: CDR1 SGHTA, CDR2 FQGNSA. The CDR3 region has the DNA TGTGCCAGCAGCTTAGGCAGGAATGAAAAACTGTTTTTT. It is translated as CASSLGRNEKLFF. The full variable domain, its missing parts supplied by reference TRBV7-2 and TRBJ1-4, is GAGVSQSPSNKVTEKGKDVELRCDPISGHTALYWYRQSLGQGLEFLIYFQGNSAPDKSGLPSDRFSAERTGGSVSTLTIQRTQQEDSAVYLCASSLGRNEKLFFGSGTQLSVL.

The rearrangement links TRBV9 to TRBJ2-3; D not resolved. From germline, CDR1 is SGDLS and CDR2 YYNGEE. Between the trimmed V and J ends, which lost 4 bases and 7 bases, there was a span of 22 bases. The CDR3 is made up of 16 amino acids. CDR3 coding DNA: TGTGCCAGCAGCCCCGGGCAGGCGGTCTCCGTTCATACGCAGTATTTT. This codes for CASSPGQAVSVHTQYF.

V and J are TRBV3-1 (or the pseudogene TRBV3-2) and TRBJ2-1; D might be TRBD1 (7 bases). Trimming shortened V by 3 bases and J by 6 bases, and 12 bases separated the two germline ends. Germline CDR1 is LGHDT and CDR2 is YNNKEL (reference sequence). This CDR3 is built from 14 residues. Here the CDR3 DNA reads TGTGCCAGCAGCCAGAACAGGGGAGGCAATGAGCAGTTCTTC. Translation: CASSQNRGGNEQFF.

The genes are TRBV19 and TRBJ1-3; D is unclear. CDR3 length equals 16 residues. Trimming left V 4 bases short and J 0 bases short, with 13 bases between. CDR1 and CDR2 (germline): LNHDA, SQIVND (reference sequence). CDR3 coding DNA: TGTGCCAGTAGTAGGCACCTACCCCCCTCTGGAAACACCATATATTTT. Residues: CASSRHLPPSGNTIYF.

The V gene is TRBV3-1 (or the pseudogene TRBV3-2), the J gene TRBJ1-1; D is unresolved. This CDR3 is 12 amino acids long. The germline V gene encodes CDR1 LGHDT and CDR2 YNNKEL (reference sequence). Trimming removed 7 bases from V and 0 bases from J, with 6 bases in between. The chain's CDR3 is CASKDVNTEAFF. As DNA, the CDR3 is TGTGCCAGCAAAGATGTGAACACTGAAGCTTTCTTT.

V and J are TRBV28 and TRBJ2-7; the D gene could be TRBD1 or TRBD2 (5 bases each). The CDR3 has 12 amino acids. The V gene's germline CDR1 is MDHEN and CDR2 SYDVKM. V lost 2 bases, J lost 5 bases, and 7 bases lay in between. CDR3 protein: CASSLTGHEQYF. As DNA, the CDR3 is TGTGCCAGCAGTTTAACGGGGCACGAGCAGTACTTC. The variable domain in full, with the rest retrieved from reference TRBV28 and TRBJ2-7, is DVKVTQSSRYLVKRTGEKVFLECVQDMDHENMFWYRQDPGLGLRLIYFSYDVKMKEKGDIPEGYSVSREKKERFSLILESASTNQTSMYLCASSLTGHEQYFGPGTRLTVT.

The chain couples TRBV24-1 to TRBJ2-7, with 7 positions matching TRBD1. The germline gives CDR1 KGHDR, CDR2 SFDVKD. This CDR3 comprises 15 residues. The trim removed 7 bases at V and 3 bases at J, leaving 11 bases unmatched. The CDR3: CATSPGTAEVYEQYF. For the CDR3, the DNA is TGTGCCACCAGCCCCGGGACAGCGGAGGTCTACGAGCAGTACTTC.

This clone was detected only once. Here the CDR3 DNA reads TGTGCTAGTGGTTTGGGGCATACCGGGGAGCTGTTTTTT. Its protein is CASGLGHTGELFF. The chain combines TRBV12-5 with TRBJ2-2; D remains ambiguous. V lost 1 base to trimming and J lost 5 bases, with 5 bases between them. The length of the CDR3 is 13 residues. Germline loops: CDR1 LGHNT, CDR2 FRNRAP. The variable domain in full, completed from reference TRBV12-5 and TRBJ2-2, reads DARVTQTPRHKVTEMGQEVTMRCQPILGHNTVFWYRQTMMQGLELLAYFRNRAPLDDSGMPKDRFSAEMPDATLATLKIQPSEPRDSAVYFCASGLGHTGELFFGEGSRLTVL.

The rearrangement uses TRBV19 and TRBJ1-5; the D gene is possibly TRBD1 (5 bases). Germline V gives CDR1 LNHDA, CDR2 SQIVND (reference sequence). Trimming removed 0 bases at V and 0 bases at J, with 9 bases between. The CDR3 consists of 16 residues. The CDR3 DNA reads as TGTGCCAGTAGTATAGATACGGACAATAGCAATCAGCCCCAGCATTTT. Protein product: CASSIDTDNSNQPQHF. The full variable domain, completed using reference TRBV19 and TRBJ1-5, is DGGITQSPKYLFRKEGQNVTLSCEQNLNHDAMYWYRQDPGQGLRLIYYSQIVNDFQKGDIAEGYSVSREKKESFPLTVTSAQKNPTAFYLCASSIDTDNSNQPQHFGDGTRLSIL.

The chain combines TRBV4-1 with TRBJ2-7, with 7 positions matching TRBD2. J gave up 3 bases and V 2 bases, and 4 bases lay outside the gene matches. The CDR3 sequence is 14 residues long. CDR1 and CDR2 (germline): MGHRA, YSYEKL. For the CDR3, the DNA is TGCGCCAGCAGCCAACCGGGGGGTTACTACGAGCAGTACTTC. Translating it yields CASSQPGGYYEQYF.

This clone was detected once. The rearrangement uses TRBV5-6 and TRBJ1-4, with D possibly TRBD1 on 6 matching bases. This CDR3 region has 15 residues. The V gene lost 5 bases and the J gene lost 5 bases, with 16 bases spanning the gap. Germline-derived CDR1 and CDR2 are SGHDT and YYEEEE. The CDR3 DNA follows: TGTGCCAGCAGGAGTGGACAGACCTTGAATGAAAAACTGTTTTTT. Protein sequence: CASRSGQTLNEKLFF.

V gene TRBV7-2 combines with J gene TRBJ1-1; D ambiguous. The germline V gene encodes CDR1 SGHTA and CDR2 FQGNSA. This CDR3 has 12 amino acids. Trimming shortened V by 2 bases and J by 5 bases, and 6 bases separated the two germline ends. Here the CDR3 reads CASSLSRTEAFF. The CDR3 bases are TGTGCCAGCAGCTTATCGAGAACTGAAGCTTTCTTT. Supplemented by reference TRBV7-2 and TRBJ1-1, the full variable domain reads GAGVSQSPSNKVTEKGKDVELRCDPISGHTALYWYRQSLGQGLEFLIYFQGNSAPDKSGLPSDRFSAERTGGSVSTLTIQRTQQEDSAVYLCASSLSRTEAFFGQGTRLTVV.

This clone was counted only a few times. The CDR3 here is CASSFDSGPARVQFF. The CDR3 bases are TGTGCCAGCAGCTTTGATAGCGGGCCCGCTAGAGTGCAGTTCTTC. This chain uses TRBV7-9 with TRBJ2-1; 7 bases align to TRBD2. This CDR3 comprises 15 residues. Germline lookup yields CDR1 SEHNR and CDR2 FQNEAQ (reference sequence). V was pared by 3 bases and J by 12 bases, with 14 bases of the junction left unmatched.

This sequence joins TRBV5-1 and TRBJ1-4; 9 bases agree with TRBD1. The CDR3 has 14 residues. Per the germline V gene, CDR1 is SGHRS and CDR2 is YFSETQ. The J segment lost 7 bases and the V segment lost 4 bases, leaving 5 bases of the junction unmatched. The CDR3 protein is CASSGGTGSEKLFF. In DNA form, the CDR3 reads TGCGCCAGCAGCGGGGGGACAGGGTCTGAAAAACTGTTTTTT.

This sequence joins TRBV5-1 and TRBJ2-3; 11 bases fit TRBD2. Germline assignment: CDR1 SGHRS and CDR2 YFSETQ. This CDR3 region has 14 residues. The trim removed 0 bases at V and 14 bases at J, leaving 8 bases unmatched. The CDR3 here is CASSLGTSGPGGYF. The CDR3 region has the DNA TGCGCCAGCAGCTTGGGGACTAGCGGGCCCGGCGGGTATTTT. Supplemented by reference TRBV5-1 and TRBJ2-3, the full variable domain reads KAGVTQTPRYLIKTRGQQVTLSCSPISGHRSVSWYQQTPGQGLQFLFEYFSETQRNKGNFPGRFSGRQFSNSRSEMNVSTLELGDSALYLCASSLGTSGPGGYFGPGTRLTVL.

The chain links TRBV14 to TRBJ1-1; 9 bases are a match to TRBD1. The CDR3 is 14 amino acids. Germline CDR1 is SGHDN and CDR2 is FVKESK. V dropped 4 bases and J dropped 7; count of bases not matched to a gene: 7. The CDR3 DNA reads TGTGCCAGCAGCCTGGACAGGGGATATGGTGAAGCTTTCTTT. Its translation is CASSLDRGYGEAFF.

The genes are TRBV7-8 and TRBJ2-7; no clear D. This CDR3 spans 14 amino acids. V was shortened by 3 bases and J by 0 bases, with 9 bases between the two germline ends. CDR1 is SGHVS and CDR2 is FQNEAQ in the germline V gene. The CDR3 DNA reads TGTGCCAGCAGCTTTTCCGGGTCCTCCTACGAGCAGTACTTC. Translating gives CASSFSGSSYEQYF.

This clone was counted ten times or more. CDR3 nucleotide sequence: TGTGCCAGCAGCTTGAGACTAGCGGGGGGGAATGAGCAGTTCTTC. Its protein is CASSLRLAGGNEQFF. The rearrangement links TRBV5-4 to TRBJ2-1; 14 nucleotides match TRBD2. J gave up 7 bases and V 1 base, and 1 base lay outside the gene matches. CDR3 size: 15 residues. Germline V CDR1 and CDR2: SGHNT, YYREEE (reference sequence). Filled out from reference TRBV5-4 and TRBJ2-1, the complete variable domain reads ETGVTQSPTHLIKTRGQQVTLRCSSQSGHNTVSWYQQALGQGPQFIFQYYREEENGRGNFPPRFSGLQFPNYSSELNVNALELDDSALYLCASSLRLAGGNEQFFGPGTRLTVL.

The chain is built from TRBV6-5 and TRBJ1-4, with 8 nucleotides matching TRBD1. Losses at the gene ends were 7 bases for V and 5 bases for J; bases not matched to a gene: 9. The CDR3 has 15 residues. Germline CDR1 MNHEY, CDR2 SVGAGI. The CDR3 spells CASTSRQGQNEKLFF. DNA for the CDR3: TGTGCCAGCACCTCCCGACAGGGGCAAAATGAAAAACTGTTTTTT.

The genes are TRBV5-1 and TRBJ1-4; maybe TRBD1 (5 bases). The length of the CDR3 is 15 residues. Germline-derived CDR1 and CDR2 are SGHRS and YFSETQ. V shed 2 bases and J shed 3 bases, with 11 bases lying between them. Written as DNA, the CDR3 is TGCGCCAGCAGCTTCCAAGGGGCCTCTAATGAAAAACTGTTTTTT. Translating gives CASSFQGASNEKLFF.

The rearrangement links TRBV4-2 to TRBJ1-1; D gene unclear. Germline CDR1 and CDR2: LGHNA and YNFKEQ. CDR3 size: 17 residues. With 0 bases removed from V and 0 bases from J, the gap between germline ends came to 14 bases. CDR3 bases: TGTGCCAGCAGCCAAGATCCTGTAGGGAGAATGAACACTGAAGCTTTCTTT. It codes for CASSQDPVGRMNTEAFF.

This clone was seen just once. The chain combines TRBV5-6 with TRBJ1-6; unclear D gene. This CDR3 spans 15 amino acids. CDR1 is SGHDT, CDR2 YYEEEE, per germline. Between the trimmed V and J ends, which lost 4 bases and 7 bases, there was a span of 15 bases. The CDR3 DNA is TGTGCCAGCAGCGGGTGGGGAGGGTACAATTCACCCCTCCACTTT. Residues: CASSGWGGYNSPLHF.

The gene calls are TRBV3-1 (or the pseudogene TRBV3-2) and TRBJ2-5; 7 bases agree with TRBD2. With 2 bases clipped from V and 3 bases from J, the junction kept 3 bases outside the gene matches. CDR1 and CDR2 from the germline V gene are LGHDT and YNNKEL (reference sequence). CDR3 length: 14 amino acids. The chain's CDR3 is CASSQRAGEETQYF. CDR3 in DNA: TGTGCCAGCAGCCAACGTGCGGGGGAAGAGACCCAGTACTTC.

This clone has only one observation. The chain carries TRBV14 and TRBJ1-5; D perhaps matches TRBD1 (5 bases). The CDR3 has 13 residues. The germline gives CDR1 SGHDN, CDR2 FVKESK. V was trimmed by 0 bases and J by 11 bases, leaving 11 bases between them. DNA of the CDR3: TGTGCCAGCAGCCAAGACCGGAGAGGGGCCCAGCATTTT. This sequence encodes CASSQDRRGAQHF. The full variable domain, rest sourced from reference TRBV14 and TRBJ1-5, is EAGVTQFPSHSVIEKGQTVTLRCDPISGHDNLYWYRRVMGKEIKFLLHFVKESKQDESGMPNNRFLAERTGGTYSTLKVQPAELEDSGVYFCASSQDRRGAQHFGDGTRLSIL.

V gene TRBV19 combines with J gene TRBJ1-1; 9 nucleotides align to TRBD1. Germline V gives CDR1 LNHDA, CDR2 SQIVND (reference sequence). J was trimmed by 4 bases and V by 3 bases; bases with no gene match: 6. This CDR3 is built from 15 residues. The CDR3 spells CASSIYRGQTTEAFF. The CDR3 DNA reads TGTGCCAGTAGTATCTACAGGGGGCAGACCACTGAAGCTTTCTTT.